This T cell receptor beta chain was found in a study of T cell responses to AZD1222 COVID-19 vaccine. Whole-study findings and limits: Seropositivity was recorded at baseline in only 5 or 6 AZD1222 recipients. Donors were mostly white British, more females; clonal diversity possibly underestimated. Nearly half of spike-specific TCRs reportedly target variant regions that are unmutated in the B.1.351 and B.1.1.7 variants.

Profiled with immunoSEQ multiplex PCR; TCRdb holds only in-frame clones, not every one. The sample has more than 100,000 clones, about 90% seen once. The V end lost 2 bases, the J end lost 8 bases, and 16 bases lay between the germline ends. Germline assignment: CDR1 SGHTA and CDR2 FQGTGA. This CDR3 contains 15 residues. This clone was seen a handful of times. What it recognizes is unknown. This chain links TRBV7-3 with TRBJ2-4; D may be TRBD1 (6 bases). The sample was peripheral blood, taken on day 0 of AZD1222 vaccination. This TCR was recovered from an adult in good health. CDR3 in amino acids: CASSLQGTPRDIQYF. DNA for the CDR3: TGTGCCAGCAGCTTACAAGGGACACCCCGGGACATTCAGTACTTC.